A selection of T cell receptor beta chains follows, all from one sample in a study of blood T cells in healthy people across ages. TCRdb re-called the 5' RACE reads through MiXCR, storing one row per CDR3 protein. Of approximately 1.5 million distinct CDR3 sequences in the sample, less than 45% are singletons; the top ten hold just over 4%. Sequenced input: blood. The receptors come from a woman aged 18-29 years in good health. Both conserved end residues are part of each CDR3. The order of the fields is V gene, D gene, clone size, J gene, CDR3 protein, CDR3 DNA. D genes are given only for firm matches. Expanded clones get a size class; other rows say once, few or many, or leave the size out.

V: TRBV28
D: TRBD2
size: few
J: TRBJ2-7
CDR3: CASSSVSSGSIYEQYF
DNA: TGTGCCAGCAGCTCTGTATCTAGCGGGAGTATTTACGAGCAGTACTTC

V: TRBV14
D: TRBD1
size: many
J: TRBJ1-5
CDR3: CASSQDFRDRGQPQHF
DNA: TGTGCCAGCAGCCAAGATTTTCGGGACAGGGGTCAGCCCCAGCATTTT

V: TRBV7-9
D: -
size: -
J: TRBJ1-5
CDR3: CASSLETGPQPQHF
DNA: TGTGCCAGCAGCTTAGAAACAGGGCCTCAGCCCCAGCATTTT

V: TRBV30
D: TRBD2
size: once
J: TRBJ2-1
CDR3: CAWSKGGPNNEQFF
DNA: TGTGCCTGGAGTAAGGGAGGGCCAAACAATGAGCAGTTCTTC

V: TRBV6-5
D: -
size: -
J: TRBJ2-3
CDR3: CASSYSTGQRDTQYF
DNA: TGTGCCAGCAGTTACTCGACCGGACAGCGAGATACGCAGTATTTT

V: TRBV19
D: TRBD1
size: few
J: TRBJ1-2
CDR3: CASGRQGTSGYTF
DNA: TGTGCCAGTGGTAGACAGGGAACGAGCGGCTACACCTTC

V: TRBV15
D: -
size: -
J: TRBJ2-1
CDR3: CATSREGYNEQFF
DNA: TGTGCCACCAGCAGAGAGGGTTACAATGAGCAGTTCTTC

V: TRBV7-9
D: -
size: -
J: TRBJ1-5
CDR3: CASSYQGDQPQHF
DNA: TGTGCCAGCAGCTACCAGGGAGATCAGCCCCAGCATTTT

V: TRBV12-3/TRBV12-4
D: TRBD2
size: -
J: TRBJ2-5
CDR3: CASKPRTSQETQYF
DNA: TGTGCCAGCAAGCCTCGGACTAGCCAAGAGACCCAGTACTTC

V: TRBV7-2
D: TRBD2
size: once
J: TRBJ2-3
CDR3: CASSLEYSSGVLTQYF
DNA: TGTGCCAGCAGCTTAGAATACTCTAGCGGGGTACTTACGCAGTATTTT

V: TRBV20-1
D: TRBD2
size: few
J: TRBJ2-1
CDR3: CSATERGSSYNEQFF
DNA: TGCAGTGCTACCGAGCGGGGCAGCTCCTACAATGAGCAGTTCTTC

V: TRBV29-1
D: -
size: -
J: TRBJ2-7
CDR3: CSVEGTENSYEQYF
DNA: TGCAGCGTTGAAGGGACAGAAAACTCCTACGAGCAGTACTTC

V: TRBV7-9
D: -
size: -
J: TRBJ2-1
CDR3: CASSPPSWTPTYNEQFF
DNA: TGTGCCAGCAGCCCCCCCAGTTGGACCCCGACTTACAATGAGCAGTTCTTC

V: TRBV27
D: TRBD1
size: -
J: TRBJ2-2
CDR3: CASGRTGANTGELFF
DNA: TGTGCCAGCGGCCGAACAGGGGCGAACACCGGGGAGCTGTTTTTT

V: TRBV6-2/TRBV6-3
D: -
size: -
J: TRBJ2-7
CDR3: CASSYPDYYEQYF
DNA: TGTGCCAGCAGTTATCCGGACTACTACGAGCAGTACTTC

V: TRBV24-1
D: -
size: -
J: TRBJ2-5
CDR3: CATSEVNEQYF
DNA: TGTGCCACCAGCGAAGTAAATGAGCAGTACTTC

V: TRBV6-5
D: -
size: -
J: TRBJ2-7
CDR3: CASSSRGLHEQYF
DNA: TGTGCCAGCAGTTCGCGGGGCCTCCACGAGCAGTACTTC

V: TRBV5-1
D: -
size: -
J: TRBJ2-3
CDR3: CASSSARQRGTDTQYF
DNA: TGCGCCAGCAGCTCCGCGCGCCAACGCGGCACAGATACGCAGTATTTT

V: TRBV9
D: -
size: many
J: TRBJ2-5
CDR3: CASSLGLRQETQYF
DNA: TGTGCCAGCAGCCTGGGACTCCGCCAAGAGACCCAGTACTTC

V: TRBV20-1
D: TRBD2
size: -
J: TRBJ2-5
CDR3: CSASVAGGVATQYF
DNA: TGCAGTGCTAGCGTCGCGGGAGGAGTCGCGACCCAGTACTTC

V: TRBV20-1
D: TRBD2
size: few
J: TRBJ2-1
CDR3: CSARAGTSGYNEQFF
DNA: TGCAGTGCTAGAGCTGGGACTAGCGGTTACAATGAGCAGTTCTTC

V: TRBV5-1
D: TRBD2
size: -
J: TRBJ2-3
CDR3: CASSLDLAGATDTQYF
DNA: TGCGCCAGCAGCTTGGATCTAGCGGGGGCCACAGATACGCAGTATTTT

V: TRBV7-9
D: -
size: -
J: TRBJ1-2
CDR3: CASSLVQAGFISGYTF
DNA: TGTGCCAGCAGCTTAGTACAGGCAGGGTTCATCTCTGGCTACACCTTC

V: TRBV6-6
D: -
size: -
J: TRBJ2-7
CDR3: CASSYFPGAPYNEQYF
DNA: TGTGCCAGCAGTTACTTCCCGGGAGCCCCCTACAATGAGCAGTACTTC

V: TRBV11-3
D: -
size: -
J: TRBJ2-3
CDR3: CASSLSDGRTDTQYF
DNA: TGTGCCAGCAGCCTTTCGGACGGGCGCACAGATACGCAGTATTTT

V: TRBV7-2
D: TRBD1
size: -
J: TRBJ2-2
CDR3: CASSLPNRGRTGELFF
DNA: TGTGCCAGCAGCTTACCTAACAGGGGGCGCACCGGGGAGCTGTTTTTT

V: TRBV11-2
D: -
size: -
J: TRBJ2-1
CDR3: CASRDPHEQFF
DNA: TGTGCCAGCAGGGACCCCCATGAGCAGTTCTTC

V: TRBV7-8
D: TRBD1
size: -
J: TRBJ1-4
CDR3: CASSSYSGQGNEKLFF
DNA: TGTGCCAGCAGCTCCTATTCGGGACAGGGTAATGAAAAACTGTTTTTT

V: TRBV7-2
D: -
size: -
J: TRBJ2-7
CDR3: CASSIEAGYSYEQYF
DNA: TGTGCCAGCAGCATCGAAGCGGGTTACTCCTACGAGCAGTACTTC

V: TRBV29-1
D: -
size: once
J: TRBJ2-3
CDR3: CSVEGNADTQYF
DNA: TGCAGCGTTGAAGGAAACGCAGATACGCAGTATTTT

V: TRBV12-3/TRBV12-4
D: -
size: few
J: TRBJ1-1
CDR3: CASSPWGDTEAFF
DNA: TGTGCCAGCAGCCCTTGGGGAGACACTGAAGCTTTCTTT

V: TRBV25-1
D: -
size: few
J: TRBJ1-2
CDR3: CASSEYIGSYYGYTF
DNA: TGTGCCAGCAGTGAATATATCGGGAGCTACTATGGCTACACCTTC

V: TRBV7-9
D: -
size: -
J: TRBJ2-3
CDR3: CASSLVLGSTDTQYF
DNA: TGTGCCAGCAGCTTAGTCCTCGGGAGTACGGATACGCAGTATTTT